Included here is one TCR beta chain sequence, with context. The clone's antigen remains unknown. The record has no base qualities; no much larger clone is one base away. These data belong to a study of regulatory T cells in long-lasting Graves disease listed by TCRdb under 2021. Regarding the complete study: Persistent Graves' disease was defined as persistently positive TSH receptor autoantibodies together with antithyroid drug treatment for over 5 years. This study used TCR sequencing and RNA sequencing of peripheral blood to compare persistent Graves' disease patients against newly diagnosed Graves' disease patients. The study was registered as a clinical trial and conducted in China. A total of about 33 samples underwent TCR sequencing: roughly 13 from persistent and roughly 20 from newly diagnosed Graves' disease patients. Persistent Graves' disease patients in the clinical cohort had taken antithyroid drugs for roughly ten years on average.

Relative to germline, V is missing 2 bases and J is missing 4 bases, with 3 bases of the junction outside any gene match. The CDR3 has 15 amino acids, counting the end cysteine and phenylalanine. Left in the record is the CDR3 DNA by itself, 45 bases read in frame from the first base. CDR1 and CDR2 are read off the germline V gene as SGHVS and FQNEAQ. Library prep was done by multiplex PCR. The sequencer was an Illumina HiSeq 4000. To build TCR beta libraries, CDR3 regions were amplified by Arm-PCR using iRepertoire HTBI primers. Before sequencing, the PCR products went through gel purification. Per the source publication's procedure: Gene usage analysis of CDR3 amino acid clonotypes used the approximately 62 TRBV and approximately 13 TRBJ segments found across samples. COPE and FqMerger were used to merge the filtered high-quality paired reads into contigs. BLAST was used to align contigs to IMGT TRBV, TRBD and TRBJ reference genes, with CDR3 defined following IMGT. Highly expanded clones were defined as clonotypes with a frequency above 0.1%. Shannon entropy served as the measure of repertoire diversity, while the Gini coefficient captured V-J evenness. Clonotypes shared by more than one individual were considered public. Using fastp at Q25 and MiXCR, TCRdb reprocessed the public reads and kept productive beta chains. Each record represents a unique CDR3 protein, reported with the most common genes and DNA among its rows. For this entry, the V and J calls and clone size follow TCRdb and not the study's own pipeline. The sample data list over 650,000 distinct CDR3 sequences, and about 30% of these were observed just once. The ten largest account for 40% to 50% of the sample.

On the study overall, not on this receptor specifically: Sequencing and analysis were limited to the TCR beta chain. Peripheral blood alone was examined, since thyroid tissue, which constituted the primary lesion, could not be accessed. Persistent Graves' disease patients showed lower TCR Shannon entropy and fewer highly expanded clones than newly diagnosed patients, suggesting clonal expansion. A larger number of public clonotypes was shared among persistent patients (approximately 2,500) than among newly diagnosed patients (roughly 1,000). The authors acknowledged the small sample size as a limitation that may reduce accuracy. Preferential use of TRBV28, TRBJ1-2 and TRBJ2-5 was observed in persistent disease, whereas TRBV20-1 and TRBJ2-1 were favored in newly diagnosed disease.

The label giving this sample's time point can be read as: persistent/refractory GD, antithyroid drugs over 5 years with positive TRAb. For both TCR sequencing and RNA sequencing, RNA was extracted from PBMCs using TRIzol. The diagnosis of Graves' disease was made according to American Thyroid Association guidelines. Patients for the study were recruited at an endocrinology department in Xi'an, China. Each patient gave around 9 milliliters of peripheral blood, collected in an EDTA anticoagulant tube. Ficoll Paque Plus density gradient separation was used to isolate PBMCs, and no additional T cell sorting was done. An Agilent 2100 Bioanalyzer and agarose gel were used to assess RNA quality, and a NanoDrop 2000 was used to measure RNA concentration.

This TCR was recovered from a female donor with Graves disease. The sequenced sample was peripheral blood mononuclear cells (PBMCs), obtained when the disease was refractory, from a patient treated with antithyroid drugs. The rearrangement combines TRBV7-8 with TRBJ1-5; a stretch of 9 junction bases matches TRBD1. The bases are TGTGCCAGCAGCTTAAAGGGACAGGGAAATCAGCCCCAGCATTTT. Its translation reads: CASSLKGQGNQPQHF.